Shown below are 4 T cell receptor beta chains from a single sample sequenced in a study of graft-versus-host responses after intestinal transplantation. These receptors have no known antigen. Sequencing used immunoSEQ multiplex PCR; TCRdb keeps in-frame clones, though not all of them. The sample yields roughly 120,000 clones, 90% seen once. The sample was unstimulated CD4+ T cells sorted from spleen or lymph node cells, taken before intestinal transplant. All receptors derive from a human donor who received an intestinal transplant.

The chain has TRBV6-6 and TRBJ2-5; 10 nucleotides line up with TRBD2. The trim removed 2 bases at V and 4 bases at J, leaving 1 base unmatched. The CDR3 spans 14 residues. The germline CDR1 and CDR2 sequences are MNHNY and SVGAGI (reference sequence). CDR3 bases: TGTGCCAGCAGTTACAGCGGGGGGGCAGAGACCCAGTACTTC. Translation: CASSYSGGAETQYF.

The rearrangement links TRBV7-3 to TRBJ2-6; 7 bases are shared with TRBD2. The CDR3 spans 15 residues. Germline trimming cut 4 bases from V and 0 bases from J; bases unmatched to any gene: 0. Germline V CDR1 and CDR2: SGHTA, FQGTGA. In DNA, the CDR3 is TGTGCCAGCAGCTCGGGGGGCTCTGGGGCCAACGTCCTGACTTTC. This sequence encodes CASSSGGSGANVLTF.

The CDR3 protein is CASSHPGTSGIYEQYF. As DNA, the CDR3 is TGCGCCAGCAGCCATCCCGGGACTAGCGGAATTTACGAGCAGTACTTC. The rearrangement uses TRBV4-1 and TRBJ2-7, with 11 bases aligning to TRBD2. The CDR3 runs 16 residues. Germline V lookup: CDR1 MGHRA, CDR2 YSYEKL. V was clipped by 3 bases and J by 4 bases; unmatched bases: 8.

V and J are TRBV19 and TRBJ2-4, with 7 bases aligning to TRBD1. J was trimmed by 0 bases and V by 4 bases; bases with no gene match: 6. The CDR3 spans 16 residues. CDR1 and CDR2 (germline): LNHDA, SQIVND (reference sequence). The CDR3 DNA reads TGTGCCAGTAGTACCGGGACAGCCCAAGCCAAAAACATTCAGTACTTC. Protein sequence: CASSTGTAQAKNIQYF.